A single sample gave rise to the 9 T cell receptor beta chains below, sequenced in a study of Graves' ophthalmopathy and Graves' hyperthyroidism (dated by TCRdb to the late 2010s). The reads were generated on an Illumina HiSeq 2000. TCR beta CDR3 regions were amplified from RNA transcripts for repertoire sequencing. The first round of RT-PCR was done with HTBI primers and the Qiagen OneStep RT-PCR kit, and was followed by a second round of multiplex PCR, then size selection and purification. TCRdb itself trimmed the public reads at Q25 with fastp, ran MiXCR and retained productive beta chains. Rows with a matching CDR3 protein are joined into one entry that keeps the most common DNA and genes. The sample contains a few hundred thousand distinct CDR3 sequences, 18% of them found a single time. 1.6% of the sample is taken by the ten largest. The sequenced material came from peripheral blood. Every receptor here comes from a young woman with Graves' ophthalmopathy. Donor details come from another sample of the same person, matched by shared clones.

This clonotype was counted many times. This chain links TRBV18 with TRBJ1-6; 11 bases align to TRBD1. The germline V gene has CDR1 KGHSH and CDR2 LQKENI. This CDR3 is built from 16 residues. The V gene end was trimmed by 3 bases and the J gene end by 10 bases; junction bases not matched to a gene: 8. The CDR3 coding sequence is TGTGCCAGCTCACCTAAAGCGGACAGGGGGCAGTCACCCCTCCACTTT. As protein: CASSPKADRGQSPLHF. The full variable domain, with the rest looked up from reference TRBV18 and TRBJ1-6, is NAGVMQNPRHLVRRRGQEARLRCSPMKGHSHVYWYRQLPEEGLKFMVYLQKENIIDESGMPKERFSAEFPKEGPSILRIQQVVRGDSAAYFCASSPKADRGQSPLHFGNGTRLTVT.

The rearrangement joins TRBV28 to TRBJ1-6; D may be TRBD1 (6 bases). Germline V lookup: CDR1 MDHEN, CDR2 SYDVKM. With 5 bases removed from V and 4 bases from J, the gap between germline ends came to 12 bases. There are 15 residues in the CDR3. As DNA, the CDR3 is TGTGCCAGCAGTCTACCGACAGGTTATAATTCACCCCTCCACTTT. The encoded protein is CASSLPTGYNSPLHF. The full variable domain, rest sourced from reference TRBV28 and TRBJ1-6, is DVKVTQSSRYLVKRTGEKVFLECVQDMDHENMFWYRQDPGLGLRLIYFSYDVKMKEKGDIPEGYSVSREKKERFSLILESASTNQTSMYLCASSLPTGYNSPLHFGNGTRLTVT.

This clonotype has at least ten counts. The genes are TRBV3-1 and TRBJ1-1; D unresolved. This CDR3 is built from 14 residues. Deletions cut 2 bases from V and 5 bases from J, with 12 bases between. Germline CDR1 is LGHDT and CDR2 is YNNKEL (reference sequence). The CDR3 sequence: CASSQLVGSTEAFF. The CDR3 DNA follows: TGTGCCAGCAGCCAACTAGTGGGTTCTACTGAAGCTTTCTTT.

This clonotype was seen ten or more times. V gene TRBV6-1 combines with J gene TRBJ2-4; 7 nucleotides align to TRBD1. This CDR3 region has 15 residues. The V segment lost 0 bases and the J segment 5 bases; nucleotides outside the gene matches: 4. CDR1 is MNHNS, CDR2 SASEGT, per germline. CDR3 nucleotide sequence: TGTGCCAGCAGTGAAGCGACAGGGTACGAAAACATTCAGTACTTC. It codes for CASSEATGYENIQYF.

This clonotype was seen many times. The chain uses TRBV15 and TRBJ2-5; 10 bases line up with TRBD2. Per germline, CDR1 LNHNV and CDR2 YYDKDF (reference sequence). The junction had 12 bases not matched to a gene; V was cut back by 3 bases and J by 5 bases. CDR3 size: 17 residues. CDR3 in amino acids: CATSSLGLAGASETQYF. CDR3 bases: TGTGCCACCAGCAGTTTGGGTCTAGCGGGGGCCTCTGAGACCCAGTACTTC.

This clonotype was seen ten or more times. The gene calls are TRBV9 and TRBJ2-7; 7 bases are shared with TRBD1. The germline gives CDR1 SGDLS, CDR2 YYNGEE. The CDR3 runs 14 residues. The V gene end was trimmed by 4 bases and the J gene end by 7 bases; junction bases not matched to a gene: 11. Here the CDR3 DNA reads TGTGCCAGCAGCACCCGGGGACAGCCATCAGAGCAGTACTTC. This translates into CASSTRGQPSEQYF.

In this sample, this clonotype turned up many times. This chain joins TRBV18 and TRBJ2-5; possibly TRBD2 for D (6 bases). V was pared by 3 bases and J by 10 bases, with 18 bases between. The germline V gene has CDR1 KGHSH and CDR2 LQKENI. The CDR3 runs to 14 residues. The CDR3 spells CASSPGGGVDNQYF. The CDR3 DNA sequence: TGTGCCAGCTCACCGGGGGGAGGAGTTGATAACCAGTACTTC.

The V gene is TRBV5-6, the J gene TRBJ2-7; TRBD1 might be the D (6 bases). From germline, CDR1 is SGHDT and CDR2 YYEEEE. CDR3 length equals 16 residues. Trimming took off 4 bases at V and 3 bases at J, with 20 bases between the two ends. The CDR3: CASSRVDGTTYYEQYF. DNA of the CDR3: TGTGCCAGCAGCAGGGTGGACGGGACAACTTACTACGAGCAGTACTTC.

This clonotype was detected only a few times. J is TRBJ2-7 and V is TRBV3-1; D may be TRBD1 or TRBD2 (5 bases each). Trimming took off 1 base at V and 6 bases at J, with 16 bases between the two ends. CDR1 and CDR2 (germline): LGHDT, YNNKEL (reference sequence). CDR3 length equals 15 residues. The DNA of the CDR3 is TGTGCCAGCAGCCAAGGGGCTAGGACGGGGCTCGAGCAGTACTTC. Translating it yields CASSQGARTGLEQYF.